The rows below give T cell receptor beta chains drawn from one sample of a study of T-cell reconstitution after alpha-beta-depleted transplantation in children. TCRdb re-derived calls from the PCR reads in MiXCR, one entry per CDR3 protein. The sample carries roughly 490,000 distinct CDR3 sequences, roughly 10% recorded once. The sequencing used PBMCs, mostly from graft donor cells, collected 180 days after TCRalphabeta/CD19-depleted stem cell transplant. The receptors were sampled from a female patient aged 2 to 10 who had a stem cell transplant for aplastic anemia, so the T cells may come from the graft donor. CDR3s include the opening cysteine and the closing phenylalanine or tryptophan. A D gene is named only where the DNA matches it firmly. Size values are once, few and many counts, or a class for expanded clones, and some rows have none.

- TRBJ1-2 TRBV5-8 - TGTGCCAGCAGCTTGGGGGACACTCAGGGATATGGCTACACCTTC CASSLGDTQGYGYTF
few TRBJ2-7 TRBV14 - TGTGCCAGCAGCCAACCACTCTCAGGGCCCCCCTACGAGCAGTACTTC CASSQPLSGPPYEQYF
few TRBJ2-5 TRBV28 - TGTGCCAGCAGTCCCAAGGGTCGGGCCCAGTACTTC CASSPKGRAQYF
few TRBJ2-4 TRBV4-1 TRBD1 TGCGCCAGCAGCCAACCCCGGGGGACAGGGGAACAAAACATTCAGTACTTC CASSQPRGTGEQNIQYF
- TRBJ1-2 TRBV20-1 - TGCAGTGCTAGGGCCTCGGCAGACTATGGCTACACCTTC CSARASADYGYTF
few TRBJ1-1 TRBV27 TRBD1 TGTGCCAGCAGACCAGACAGGGTCACTGAAGCTTTCTTT CASRPDRVTEAFF
- TRBJ1-5 TRBV20-1 - TGCAGTGCTAGAGTCGCGGGGGGCAAGGAGCCCCAGCATTTT CSARVAGGKEPQHF
many TRBJ2-1 TRBV10-3 TRBD2 TGTGCCATCAGCCCGAGCGGCGGGAGCTCCTACAATGAGCAGTTCTTC CAISPSGGSSYNEQFF
few TRBJ2-7 TRBV4-2 - TGTGCCAGCAGCCAAGATCGGTCTGTAGCGGAGTACGAGCAGTACTTC CASSQDRSVAEYEQYF
- TRBJ2-1 TRBV20-1 - TGCAGTGCTAGTATTGGCCGAAACAGTGAGCAGTTCTTC CSASIGRNSEQFF
few TRBJ1-3 TRBV12-3/TRBV12-4 - TGTGCCAGCAGCGGGGACCGTCGCTCTGGAAACACCATATATTTT CASSGDRRSGNTIYF
few TRBJ2-3 TRBV12-3/TRBV12-4 - TGTGCCAGCAGTCCACCAAGGGAAGGGGGCACAGATACGCAGTATTTT CASSPPREGGTDTQYF
many TRBJ2-1 TRBV9 TRBD2 TGTGCCAGCAGCCCTCTAGCGGGAGAACAACATGAGCAGTTCTTC CASSPLAGEQHEQFF
- TRBJ1-5 TRBV4-3 - TGCGCCAGCAGCCAAGATCGCCTCCAGGGCCCTAGCAATCAGCCCCAGCATTTT CASSQDRLQGPSNQPQHF
few TRBJ1-1 TRBV28 - TGTGCCAGCAGTTTCGGACTAGCTGAAGCTTTCTTT CASSFGLAEAFF
many TRBJ1-2 TRBV5-1 - TGCGCCAGCAGCTTGGATCCAGGGGACTATGGCTACACCTTC CASSLDPGDYGYTF
many TRBJ1-5 TRBV29-1 - TGCAGCGTTGGCTTAGGAGAGACAGCTTATAGCAATCAGCCCCAGCATTTT CSVGLGETAYSNQPQHF
few TRBJ1-2 TRBV28 - TGTGCCAGCAGTTTTGGACAGTCAACGTCCTATGGCTACACCTTC CASSFGQSTSYGYTF
many TRBJ2-1 TRBV6-1 - TGTGCCAGTGCGACAGAAATTAACTCCTACAATGAGCAGTTCTTC CASATEINSYNEQFF
few TRBJ2-1 TRBV12-3/TRBV12-4 - TGTGCCAGCGGTTCCAGAAAGGGTAACAATGAGCAGTTCTTC CASGSRKGNNEQFF
- TRBJ2-1 TRBV12-3/TRBV12-4 - TGTGCCAGCAGGACCCGCGGCGGGAATTCCTACAATGAGCAGTTCTTC CASRTRGGNSYNEQFF
- TRBJ2-1 TRBV5-1 TRBD2 TGCGCCAGCAGCCCAGCTCTAGCGGGAGCGCCGACTGAGCAGTTCTTC CASSPALAGAPTEQFF
- TRBJ1-1 TRBV20-1 - TGCAGTGCTAGAGATTTAGGAGGTTTGGTTACTGAAGCTTTCTTT CSARDLGGLVTEAFF
- TRBJ2-7 TRBV14 TRBD1 TGTGCCAGCAGTCGAGATCCGGGACAGGTAACCTACGAGCAGTACTTC CASSRDPGQVTYEQYF
few TRBJ1-5 TRBV20-1 - TGCAGTGCTAAGGGACCGTATAGCAATCAGCCCCAGCATTTT CSAKGPYSNQPQHF
many TRBJ2-7 TRBV6-5 - TGTGCCAGCAGTTACTCAGGGGCGTCCTACGAGCAGTACTTC CASSYSGASYEQYF
- TRBJ2-7 TRBV4-3 - TGCGCCAGCAGCCAACTAGGAGAGGAGACGTCCGAGCAGTACTTC CASSQLGEETSEQYF
- TRBJ2-4 TRBV7-2 - TGTGCCAGCAGCTTGTACGAGTTGTCGGCCAAAAACATTCAGTACTTC CASSLYELSAKNIQYF
many TRBJ2-5 TRBV12-3/TRBV12-4 - TGTGCCAGCATTATTGGAGAGACCCAGTACTTC CASIIGETQYF
- TRBJ2-2 TRBV4-3 - TGCGCCAGCAGCCAAGGGGAGACAGCTCCGAACACCGGGGAGCTGCTTTTT CASSQGETAPNTGELLF